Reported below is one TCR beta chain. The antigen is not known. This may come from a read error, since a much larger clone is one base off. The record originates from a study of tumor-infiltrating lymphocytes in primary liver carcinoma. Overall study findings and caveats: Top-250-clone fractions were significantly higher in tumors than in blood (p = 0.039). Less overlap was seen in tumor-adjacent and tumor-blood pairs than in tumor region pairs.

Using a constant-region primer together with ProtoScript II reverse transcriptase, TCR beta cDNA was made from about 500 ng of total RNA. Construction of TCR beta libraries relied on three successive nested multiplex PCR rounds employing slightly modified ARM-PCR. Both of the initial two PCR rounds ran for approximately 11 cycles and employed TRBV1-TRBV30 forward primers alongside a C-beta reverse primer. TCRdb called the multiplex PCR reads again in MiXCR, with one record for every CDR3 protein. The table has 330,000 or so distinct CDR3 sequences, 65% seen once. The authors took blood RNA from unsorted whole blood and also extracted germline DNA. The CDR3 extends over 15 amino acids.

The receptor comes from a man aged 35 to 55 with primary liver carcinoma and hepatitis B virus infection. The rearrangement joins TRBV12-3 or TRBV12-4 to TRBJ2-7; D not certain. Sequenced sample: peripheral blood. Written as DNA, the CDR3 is TGTGCCAGCAGTTTAGCCGGCCCCTACTCCTACGAGCACTACTTC. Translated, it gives CASSLAGPYSYEHYF.